A selection of T cell receptor beta chains follows, all from one sample in a study of CD8+ T cells in alopecia areata. Produced via immunoSEQ multiplex PCR; TCRdb's table is partial and in-frame only. The sample shows 100,000 or so clones, about 60% of them seen only once. This sample comprised CD8+ T cells sorted from blood, obtained between weeks 55 and 65, from a patient treated with tofacitinib. Every receptor here comes from a human donor with alopecia areata. Each CDR3 is given with its conserved first and last residue. Fields, in order: clone size, V gene, J gene, D gene, CDR3 DNA, CDR3 protein. D genes are given only for firm matches. Clone size, where shown, is once, few, many, or a class for clones that have expanded.

size: .
V: TRBV27
J: TRBJ2-3
D: .
DNA: TGTGCCAGCAGTTTAGGATACACAGATACGCAGTATTTT
CDR3: CASSLGYTDTQYF

size: few
V: TRBV6-5
J: TRBJ2-3
D: TRBD1
DNA: TGTGCCAGCACCGGTGACAGGGGTAATACGCAGTATTTT
CDR3: CASTGDRGNTQYF

size: .
V: TRBV6-5
J: TRBJ1-1
D: TRBD1
DNA: TGTGCCAGCAGTTACTGGACAGGGTTCCCTGAAGCTTTCTTT
CDR3: CASSYWTGFPEAFF

size: .
V: TRBV2
J: TRBJ2-3
D: TRBD2
DNA: TGTGCCAGCAGTGGAGGGACTAGCGGGGATCGCACAGATACGCAGTATTTT
CDR3: CASSGGTSGDRTDTQYF

size: few
V: TRBV29-1
J: TRBJ1-1
D: .
DNA: TGCAGCGGGGGACGGTTGAACACTGAAGCTTTCTTT
CDR3: CSGGRLNTEAFF

size: once
V: TRBV9
J: TRBJ1-2
D: TRBD1
DNA: TGTGCCAGCAGCGGACAACAGGGGAGAGATGGCTACACCTTC
CDR3: CASSGQQGRDGYTF

size: .
V: TRBV10-2
J: TRBJ2-7
D: .
DNA: TGCGCCAGCAGAGTTCCTAGCTCCTACGAGCAGTACTTC
CDR3: CASRVPSSYEQYF

size: .
V: TRBV5-6
J: TRBJ1-5
D: .
DNA: TGTGCCAGCAGCCCGAATTACGGGAGCAATCAGCCCCAGCATTTT
CDR3: CASSPNYGSNQPQHF

size: .
V: TRBV15
J: TRBJ2-2
D: .
DNA: TGTGCCACCAGCAGAGATCTAACCCGCCGGGAGCTGTTTTTT
CDR3: CATSRDLTRRELFF

size: .
V: TRBV30
J: TRBJ2-3
D: TRBD1
DNA: TGTGCCTGGGGACAGGGTTGGGATACGCAGTATTTT
CDR3: CAWGQGWDTQYF

size: few
V: TRBV13
J: TRBJ1-1
D: .
DNA: TGTGCCAGCAGCGGACCATCCGAAGGCACTGAAGCTTTCTTT
CDR3: CASSGPSEGTEAFF

size: few
V: TRBV5-6
J: TRBJ2-7
D: .
DNA: TGTGCCAGCAGTCCCGGGAGCTCCTACGAGCAGTACTTC
CDR3: CASSPGSSYEQYF

size: .
V: TRBV7-6
J: TRBJ2-5
D: .
DNA: TGTGCCAGCAGCTTAGTGAGGCGGACACAAGAGACCCAGTACTTC
CDR3: CASSLVRRTQETQYF

size: .
V: TRBV6-1
J: TRBJ2-1
D: TRBD1
DNA: TGTGCCAGCAGTGAAAAGGCAGGGGGCCACAATGAGCAGTTCTTC
CDR3: CASSEKAGGHNEQFF

size: .
V: TRBV4-1
J: TRBJ2-3
D: .
DNA: TGCGCCAGCAGCCAATCGCAAGATACGCAGTATTTT
CDR3: CASSQSQDTQYF

size: .
V: TRBV27
J: TRBJ2-1
D: .
DNA: TGTGCCAGCAGACTATACAATGAGCAGTTCTTC
CDR3: CASRLYNEQFF

size: many
V: TRBV7-9
J: TRBJ2-5
D: .
DNA: TGTGCCAGCAGCTTATTATCAGAACAAGAGACCCAGTACTTC
CDR3: CASSLLSEQETQYF

size: .
V: TRBV13
J: TRBJ1-2
D: TRBD1
DNA: TGTGCCAGCAGCGAGGACAGGGGTAGACATGGCTACACCTTC
CDR3: CASSEDRGRHGYTF

size: .
V: TRBV29-1
J: TRBJ2-2
D: TRBD1
DNA: TGCAGCGTAGAAGGACAGGGTAACACCGGGGAGCTGTTTTTT
CDR3: CSVEGQGNTGELFF

size: .
V: TRBV13
J: TRBJ2-3
D: TRBD2
DNA: TGTGCCAGCAGCTCCGGACTAGACTCAGATACGCAGTATTTT
CDR3: CASSSGLDSDTQYF

size: few
V: TRBV29-1
J: TRBJ1-2
D: .
DNA: TGCAGCGTTGCCGGGGCCTACACCTTC
CDR3: CSVAGAYTF

size: .
V: TRBV30
J: TRBJ2-5
D: .
DNA: TGTGCCTGGAGCCCGGGGAGGGGGAGGTTCGAGGAGACCCAGTACTTC
CDR3: CAWSPGRGRFEETQYF

size: .
V: TRBV27
J: TRBJ2-3
D: .
DNA: TGTGCCAGCAGTTTAAGCACGGGGATATCGCGTCCAGATACGCAGTATTTT
CDR3: CASSLSTGISRPDTQYF

size: .
V: TRBV14
J: TRBJ2-5
D: .
DNA: TGTGCCAGCAGCCAAGTAGAGACCCAGTACTTC
CDR3: CASSQVETQYF

size: .
V: TRBV10-3
J: TRBJ2-7
D: TRBD1
DNA: TGTGCCATCAGTGAGTCGAGGGTCGGGGACAGATCCTACGAGCAGTACTTC
CDR3: CAISESRVGDRSYEQYF

size: .
V: TRBV7-2
J: TRBJ2-1
D: TRBD2
DNA: TGTGCCAGCAGCCACCCCGGGGGGGTTGAGCAGTTCTTC
CDR3: CASSHPGGVEQFF

size: .
V: TRBV5-6
J: TRBJ2-1
D: .
DNA: TGTGCCAGCAGCCGACGGCCAACTAGTTCCTACAATGAGCAGTTCTTC
CDR3: CASSRRPTSSYNEQFF

size: .
V: TRBV7-2
J: TRBJ2-3
D: .
DNA: TGTGCCAGCAGCTTAGACTGGCAGATCACAGATACGCAGTATTTT
CDR3: CASSLDWQITDTQYF

size: .
V: TRBV2
J: TRBJ1-6
D: .
DNA: TGTGCCAGCAGCAAGGGGGGTAATTCACCCCTCCACTTT
CDR3: CASSKGGNSPLHF

size: .
V: TRBV9
J: TRBJ2-2
D: .
DNA: TGTGCCAGCAGCCCCAACACCGGGGAGCTGTTTTTT
CDR3: CASSPNTGELFF

size: .
V: TRBV15
J: TRBJ2-2
D: .
DNA: TGTGCCACCAGCAATAGAGTCCCCAACACCGGGGAGCTGTTTTTT
CDR3: CATSNRVPNTGELFF

size: once
V: TRBV29-1
J: TRBJ2-7
D: TRBD1
DNA: TGCAGCGTTGTTCGGGACAGGGGAGGCTACGAGCAGTACTTC
CDR3: CSVVRDRGGYEQYF

size: few
V: TRBV27
J: TRBJ2-7
D: .
DNA: TGTGCCAGCAGGGGGGAGCGGGAGCAGTACTTC
CDR3: CASRGEREQYF

size: .
V: TRBV7-9
J: TRBJ2-5
D: .
DNA: TGTGCCAGCAGCGAGCCTCAACAGGGTCCTGAGACCCAGTACTTC
CDR3: CASSEPQQGPETQYF

size: .
V: TRBV27
J: TRBJ2-5
D: .
DNA: TGTGCCAGCAGTCGTGGGCGGGAGACCCAGTACTTC
CDR3: CASSRGRETQYF

size: .
V: TRBV7-9
J: TRBJ2-7
D: .
DNA: TGTGCCAGCAGCTTAGTATCTGGGGACGAGCAGTACTTC
CDR3: CASSLVSGDEQYF

size: .
V: TRBV7-9
J: TRBJ1-1
D: .
DNA: TGTGCTTTCGGAAACACTGAAGCTTTCTTT
CDR3: CAFGNTEAFF

size: .
V: TRBV30
J: TRBJ1-1
D: .
DNA: TGTGCCTGGAGTGTGGGCGTGTCGAACACTGAAGCTTTCTTT
CDR3: CAWSVGVSNTEAFF

size: few
V: TRBV5-6
J: TRBJ2-2
D: .
DNA: TGTGCCAGCAGCTTGAACACCGGGGAGCTGTTTTTT
CDR3: CASSLNTGELFF

size: .
V: TRBV6-1
J: TRBJ1-5
D: .
DNA: TGTGCCAGCAGTGAAGCAGGGGCAGGGCCGAATCAGCCCCAGCATTTT
CDR3: CASSEAGAGPNQPQHF

size: .
V: TRBV5-6
J: TRBJ2-4
D: .
DNA: TGTGCCAGCAGCTTTGGTCTGAACATTCAGTACTTC
CDR3: CASSFGLNIQYF

size: .
V: TRBV6-5
J: TRBJ2-5
D: TRBD1
DNA: TGTGCCAGCGCCTCGGGCAGGGGGCACCAAGAGACCCAGTACTTC
CDR3: CASASGRGHQETQYF

size: .
V: TRBV5-5
J: TRBJ1-5
D: .
DNA: TGTGCCAGCAGCTTGGTAGGGGCAAATCAGCCCCAGCATTTT
CDR3: CASSLVGANQPQHF

size: .
V: TRBV19
J: TRBJ2-1
D: TRBD2
DNA: TGTGCCAGTAGTCGCGGGGGTTCCTACAATGAGCAGTTCTTC
CDR3: CASSRGGSYNEQFF

size: .
V: TRBV19
J: TRBJ1-2
D: .
DNA: TGTGCCAGTACCCCGTATGTGGGGATTAACTATGGCTACACCTTC
CDR3: CASTPYVGINYGYTF

size: few
V: TRBV27
J: TRBJ2-7
D: .
DNA: TGTGCCAGCAGCCAGGGACCAAGCTCCTACGAGCAGTACTTC
CDR3: CASSQGPSSYEQYF

size: few
V: TRBV21-1
J: TRBJ2-7
D: .
DNA: TGTGCCAGCAGCGGACCTCGAGGGGGGTGGGTACCCTACGAGCAGTACTTC
CDR3: CASSGPRGGWVPYEQYF